What follows are 18 T cell receptor beta chains derived from one specimen sequenced in a study of shared clonotypes between healthy human individuals (dated by TCRdb to between 2020 and 2021). The receptor library was made with the immunoSEQ multiplex PCR assay. Imported from immuneACCESS, the table was reduced by TCRdb to in-frame sequences with V and J called. These copies leave out some clones; in studies compared against another copy, an unresolved V gene accounts for under half, and the cause of the remainder is not known. For this sample the table gives 1.5 million to 1.9 million clones, of which 95% to 99% were detected only once. Approximately 0.45% of the sample lies in the top ten. What was sequenced was naive CD4+ T cells sorted from blood. Taken with the paper, the label for cell subset or site translates to: CD45RA+ positively selected. These receptors came from a young man in good health.

The chain links TRBV10-3 to TRBJ2-1; 11 bases map to TRBD2. The germline V gene has CDR1 ENHRY and CDR2 SYGVKD. V was clipped by 7 bases and J by 7 bases; unmatched bases: 15. CDR3 length: 17 residues. CDR3 coding DNA: TGTGCCATCACATCCTCGGGCACTAGCGGGAGAGGTAATGAGCAGTTCTTC. Translated, it gives CAITSSGTSGRGNEQFF.

The genes are TRBV28 and TRBJ1-1; tentative D call: TRBD1 (5 bases). Deletions cut 3 bases from V and 4 bases from J, with 15 bases between. Germline-derived CDR1 and CDR2 are MDHEN and SYDVKM. The CDR3 length is 15 residues. The CDR3 coding sequence is TGTGCCAGCAGTTTTCGCAGGGCTTTGGGCACTGAAGCTTTCTTT. Translating gives CASSFRRALGTEAFF.

The V and J genes are TRBV5-6 and TRBJ2-1, with TRBD2 as a possible D gene (6 bases). CDR1 SGHDT and CDR2 YYEEEE come from the germline V gene. V gave up 4 bases and J gave up 7 bases, with 6 bases separating them. This CDR3 contains 11 residues. The CDR3 loop reads CASSLANEQFF. The CDR3 DNA reads TGTGCCAGCAGCCTAGCGAATGAGCAGTTCTTC.

The chain employs TRBV19 and TRBJ1-5; TRBD1 is a possible D gene (6 bases). Trimming cost V 3 bases and J 2 bases, with 17 bases left between them. CDR3 length: 17 residues. CDR1 LNHDA and CDR2 SQIVND come from the germline V gene (reference sequence). The CDR3 is CASSILLRQEGNQPQHF. Here the CDR3 DNA reads TGTGCCAGTAGTATTCTTTTACGACAGGAGGGCAATCAGCCCCAGCATTTT.

The V gene is TRBV5-4, the J gene TRBJ2-7; D tentatively reads TRBD1 or TRBD2 (6 bases each). Trimming removed 2 bases at V and 7 bases at J, with 13 bases between. The germline CDR1 and CDR2 sequences are SGHNT and YYREEE (reference sequence). CDR3 size: 13 residues. The CDR3 region is CASSFQGRKEQYF. The CDR3 nucleotides are TGTGCCAGCAGCTTTCAGGGGAGGAAAGAGCAGTACTTC.

V usage is TRBV12-1 and J usage is TRBJ1-2. TRBV12-1 is a recognized pseudogene. The CDR3 sequence is 14 residues long. This chain's CDR3 is CASSFQRVKAGSSF. As DNA, the CDR3 is TGTGCCAGCAGCTTTCAACGCGTCAAGGCGGGGAGCTCCTTC.

The chain employs TRBV7-3 and TRBJ1-1; 7 bases are shared with TRBD1. CDR1 and CDR2 from the germline V gene are SGHTA and FQGTGA. The CDR3 consists of 14 residues. V lost 5 bases to trimming and J lost 3 bases; unmatched junction nucleotides: 6. The CDR3 bases are TGTGCCAGCAGCCCCCAGACAGGGCACACTGAAGCTTTCTTT. It specifies CASSPQTGHTEAFF.

The chain recombines TRBV5-4 with TRBJ2-3; maybe TRBD2 (5 bases). The CDR3 spans 17 residues. Germline V gene lookup returns CDR1 SGHNT and CDR2 YYREEE (reference sequence). The V and J ends lost 4 bases and 4 bases respectively, with 22 bases between them. The chain's CDR3 is CASSPPVRAADADTQYF. The CDR3 DNA reads TGTGCCAGCAGCCCGCCGGTGAGGGCAGCGGACGCAGATACGCAGTATTTT.

This chain joins TRBV6-5 and TRBJ2-7; TRBD2 agrees at 7 bases. The length of the CDR3 is 14 residues. Germline CDR1 is MNHEY and CDR2 is SVGAGI. V dropped 7 bases and J dropped 3; count of bases not matched to a gene: 9. The CDR3 protein is CASTVAGQGYEQYF. The CDR3 coding sequence is TGTGCCAGCACCGTAGCGGGCCAGGGCTACGAGCAGTACTTC.

The CDR3 DNA sequence: TGTGCCATCAGTGAGGTAGCGGTTACGTCTCAGGACACGCAGTATTTT. Translating it yields CAISEVAVTSQDTQYF. This sequence joins TRBV10-3 and TRBJ2-3, with D possibly matching TRBD2 (6 bases). CDR1 ENHRY and CDR2 SYGVKD come from the germline V gene. The V end was cut by 2 bases, the J end by 9 bases, with 21 bases between. The CDR3 consists of 16 residues.

The rearrangement links TRBV14 to TRBJ2-7; D is uncertain. The length of the CDR3 is 14 residues. Germline assignment: CDR1 SGHDN and CDR2 FVKESK. Trimming pared 0 bases from V and 3 bases from J, leaving 9 bases between. The CDR3: CASSQDPPFYEQYF. Here the CDR3 DNA reads TGTGCCAGCAGCCAAGATCCCCCTTTCTACGAGCAGTACTTC.

V gene TRBV30 combines with J gene TRBJ2-5, with D possibly TRBD1 on 6 matching bases. This CDR3 is built from 13 residues. Germline loops: CDR1 GTSNPN, CDR2 SVGIG (reference sequence). Deletions cut 1 base from V and 4 bases from J, with 10 bases between. The CDR3 DNA reads as TGTGCCTGGAGTGCAACAGGGTCAGAGACCCAGTACTTC. Translated, it gives CAWSATGSETQYF. Looking up the rest from reference TRBV30 and TRBJ2-5 gives the full variable domain: SQTIHQWPATLVQPVGSPLSLECTVEGTSNPNLYWYRQAAGRGLQLLFYSVGIGQISSEVPQNLSASRPQDRQFILSSKKLLLSDSGFYLCAWSATGSETQYFGPGTRLLVL.

This rearrangement joins TRBV7-2 to TRBJ1-2; D might be TRBD1 (5 bases). Germline assignment: CDR1 SGHTA and CDR2 FQGNSA. The CDR3 runs 14 residues. The V end lost 1 base, the J end lost 5 bases, and 11 bases lay between the germline ends. The CDR3: CASSLGHGGYGYTF. The CDR3 DNA follows: TGTGCCAGCAGCTTAGGGCATGGGGGATATGGCTACACCTTC.

The chain recombines TRBV6-6 with TRBJ1-2; no reliable D call. This CDR3 comprises 13 residues. The V end was cut by 0 bases, the J end by 6 bases, with 8 bases between. CDR1 is MNHNY and CDR2 is SVGAGI in the germline V gene (reference sequence). Here the CDR3 reads CASSYSRVDGYTF. The CDR3 DNA reads as TGTGCCAGCAGTTACTCGAGGGTGGATGGCTACACCTTC.

As DNA, the CDR3 is TGCGCCAGCAGCTACCGGGACACGAACACTGAAGCTTTCTTT. As protein: CASSYRDTNTEAFF. The chain carries TRBV5-1 and TRBJ1-1, with a possible D match to TRBD1 (6 bases). Germline CDR1 SGHRS, CDR2 YFSETQ. V was clipped by 3 bases and J by 1 base, with 10 bases between them. CDR3 length equals 14 residues.

The chain has TRBV9 and TRBJ1-5; 7 bases map to TRBD1. Germline V gene data show CDR1 as SGDLS and CDR2 as YYNGEE. This CDR3 has 14 residues. After removal of 6 bases from V and 3 bases from J, the junction contained 6 bases not matched to a gene. The CDR3 DNA is TGTGCCAGCAACAGGGGAGACGTCAATCAGCCCCAGCATTTT. This encodes CASNRGDVNQPQHF.

V is TRBV4-1 and J is TRBJ2-7; D is undetermined. Germline V gives CDR1 MGHRA, CDR2 YSYEKL. The CDR3 consists of 15 residues. Trimming cost V 0 bases and J 2 bases, with 11 bases left between them. The CDR3 coding sequence is TGCGCCAGCAGCCAAGATCGTTACGTAGCCTACGAGCAGTACTTC. It encodes CASSQDRYVAYEQYF.

This chain connects TRBV7-8 to TRBJ2-5, with D tentatively TRBD2 (5 bases). The CDR3 covers 15 residues. In germline, CDR1 is SGHVS, CDR2 FQNEAQ. The V end was cut by 5 bases, the J end by 9 bases, with 22 bases between. The CDR3 protein is CASSLNGRVLGAQYF. The CDR3 DNA sequence: TGTGCCAGCAGCCTAAACGGACGGGTCCTCGGGGCCCAGTACTTC.